One and the same sample provided the 29 T cell receptor beta chains below, sequenced in a study of response to subunit inactivated influenza vaccine. Each CDR3 protein is one row after TCRdb ran MiXCR on the RT-PCR reads. This sample carries fewer than 600,000 distinct CDR3 sequences, approximately 7.8% of them seen once, and the ten largest clones take 13%. Sequences were derived from PBMCs from blood, sampled roughly 24 months after vaccination. These receptor sequences come from a man between 50 and 75 years old who received an inactivated influenza vaccine.

The genes are TRBV3-1 and TRBJ2-5, with 13 bases aligning to TRBD2. The V gene's germline CDR1 is LGHDT and CDR2 YNNKEL (reference sequence). There are 17 residues in the CDR3. After removal of 4 bases from V and 2 bases from J, the junction contained 7 bases not matched to a gene. CDR3 DNA sequence: TGTGCCAGCAGCCGCCGACTAGCGGGGGGTCCTCAAGAGACCCAGTACTTC. Translation: CASSRRLAGGPQETQYF.

This chain joins TRBV12-3 or TRBV12-4 and TRBJ1-4, with 7 bases identical to TRBD1. The V and J ends lost 6 bases and 0 bases, in that order; junction bases with no gene match: 16. The CDR3 sequence is 19 residues long. CDR3 protein: CASSRHFPGQRATNEKLFF. The CDR3 nucleotides read TGTGCCAGCAGCCGTCATTTCCCGGGACAGAGAGCAACTAATGAAAAACTGTTTTTT.

This clonotype appeared many times. The gene calls are TRBV12-3 or TRBV12-4 and TRBJ2-1; tentative D call: TRBD2 (5 bases). This CDR3 has 14 residues. V was pared by 5 bases and J by 2 bases, with 10 bases between. The CDR3 loop reads CASSAPGAYNEQFF. CDR3 nucleotides: TGTGCCAGCAGTGCACCCGGGGCCTACAATGAGCAGTTCTTC.

The chain has TRBV12-3 or TRBV12-4 and TRBJ1-1; no reliable D call. The germline V and J ends were trimmed by 2 bases and 4 bases, with 11 bases remaining between them. The CDR3 covers 14 residues. DNA of the CDR3: TGTGCCAGCAGTTTATCGGACCACCTCACTGAAGCTTTCTTT. As protein: CASSLSDHLTEAFF.

This clonotype was seen repeatedly, ten times or more. The V and J genes are TRBV6-5 and TRBJ1-1, with 9 bases matching TRBD1. Germline-derived CDR1 and CDR2 are MNHEY and SVGAGI. CDR3 length equals 13 residues. The V segment lost 4 bases and the J segment 8 bases; nucleotides outside the gene matches: 5. The CDR3 is CASSSGTGWEAFF. The CDR3 DNA sequence: TGTGCCAGCAGTTCCGGGACAGGGTGGGAAGCTTTCTTT.

This clonotype was detected ten times or more. The genes are TRBV11-2 and TRBJ1-4, with unresolved D. Trimming pared 2 bases from V and 5 bases from J, leaving 9 bases between. This CDR3 contains 14 residues. Germline assignment: CDR1 SGHAT and CDR2 FQNNGV. The chain's CDR3 is CASSLTRGNEKLFF. The CDR3 DNA reads as TGTGCCAGCAGCTTAACGAGAGGGAATGAAAAACTGTTTTTT. Variable domain in full (rest from reference TRBV11-2 and TRBJ1-4): EAGVAQSPRYKIIEKRQSVAFWCNPISGHATLYWYQQILGQGPKLLIQFQNNGVVDDSQLPKDRFSAERLKGVDSTLKIQPAKLEDSAVYLCASSLTRGNEKLFFGSGTQLSVL.

This clonotype was picked up a small number of times. V gene TRBV7-9 combines with J gene TRBJ2-2, with D perhaps given as TRBD1 or TRBD2 (5 bases each). The CDR3 spans 17 residues. Germline CDR1 is SEHNR and CDR2 is FQNEAQ (reference sequence). V lost 3 bases and J 0 bases, leaving 14 bases between the germline ends. The CDR3 loop is CASSFGLGRSNTGELFF. Here the CDR3 DNA reads TGTGCCAGCAGCTTCGGACTGGGACGTTCGAACACCGGGGAGCTGTTTTTT.

V is TRBV28 and J is TRBJ1-2; no clear D. The V end was cut by 7 bases, the J end by 1 base, with 13 bases between. The CDR3 totals 14 residues. Germline CDR1 and CDR2: MDHEN and SYDVKM. The CDR3 DNA sequence: TGTGCCAGCACCCGACAAGGTATTAACTATGGCTACACCTTC. It translates to CASTRQGINYGYTF.

This clonotype was recorded many times. The chain employs TRBV15 and TRBJ2-3, with TRBD2 matching 7 bases. Germline V gene lookup returns CDR1 LNHNV and CDR2 YYDKDF (reference sequence). Trimming took 0 bases from V and 6 from J; bases not matched to a gene: 6. The CDR3 covers 15 residues. The CDR3 nucleotides read TGTGCCACCAGCAGAGATCTGGGAGGGGCGGATACGCAGTATTTT. It codes for CATSRDLGGADTQYF.

The gene calls are TRBV11-2 and TRBJ2-5; 12 bases align to TRBD2. This CDR3 comprises 18 residues. With V trimmed by 4 bases and J by 5 bases, 14 bases remained unmatched. Germline CDR1 SGHAT, CDR2 FQNNGV. The CDR3 sequence: CASSWTLASGLAGETQYF. As DNA, the CDR3 is TGTGCCAGCAGCTGGACCCTAGCCTCAGGACTAGCGGGGGAGACCCAGTACTTC.

This clonotype has just a few counts. V usage is TRBV6-5 and J usage is TRBJ2-7; TRBD1 matches at 7 bases. Trimming at V came to 4 bases and at J to 3 bases, leaving 9 bases not matched to a gene. Germline V gene lookup returns CDR1 MNHEY and CDR2 SVGAGI. The CDR3 runs to 15 residues. CDR3 bases: TGTGCCAGCAGTTCGCCGGGACAGTCGATCTACGAGCAGTACTTC. This gives the protein CASSSPGQSIYEQYF.

Only a few counts were recorded for this clonotype. This chain joins TRBV6-2 or TRBV6-3 and TRBJ2-5, with 8 bases aligning to TRBD2. The J segment lost 5 bases and the V segment lost 7 bases, leaving 15 bases of the junction unmatched. CDR1 is MNHEY, CDR2 SVGEGT, per germline. The CDR3 has 16 amino acids. The chain's CDR3 is CASTPVVAGIRETQYF. For the CDR3, the DNA is TGTGCCAGCACTCCGGTGGTAGCGGGGATACGGGAGACCCAGTACTTC.

This clonotype has ten or more counts. This chain joins TRBV7-8 and TRBJ1-6, with a weak D call TRBD1 (5 bases). Germline CDR1 SGHVS, CDR2 FQNEAQ. The CDR3 has 15 residues. V lost 3 bases, J lost 3 bases, and 9 bases lay in between. The CDR3 is CASSFRQHYNSPLHF. The CDR3 bases are TGTGCCAGCAGCTTTAGACAGCACTATAATTCACCCCTCCACTTT.

The chain has TRBV6-6 and TRBJ1-1, with D maybe TRBD1 (5 bases). The V gene lost 0 bases and the J gene lost 4 bases, with 6 bases spanning the gap. The germline gives CDR1 MNHNY, CDR2 SVGAGI (reference sequence). This CDR3 is built from 13 residues. The CDR3 region is CASSYSRVTEAFF. Here the CDR3 DNA reads TGTGCCAGCAGTTACTCCAGGGTCACTGAAGCTTTCTTT.

V and J are TRBV11-1 and TRBJ2-7; D is uncertain. The CDR3 loop spans 15 amino acids. Germline loops: CDR1 SGHAT, CDR2 FQDESV (reference sequence). The V and J ends lost 4 bases and 0 bases respectively, with 13 bases between them. CDR3 in DNA: TGTGCCAGCAGCTCACGGGCCGGTAGCTCCTACGAGCAGTACTTC. Its protein product is CASSSRAGSSYEQYF.

This clonotype has only a few counts. This chain joins TRBV6-2 or TRBV6-3 and TRBJ1-1; TRBD1 matches at 7 bases. The CDR3 length is 16 residues. J gave up 0 bases and V 2 bases, and 6 bases lay outside the gene matches. Looked up from germline, CDR1 is MNHEY and CDR2 is SVGEGT. DNA for the CDR3: TGTGCCAGCAGTTACCCTCAACAGGGGTTGAACACTGAAGCTTTCTTT. Amino acid sequence: CASSYPQQGLNTEAFF.

This clonotype was recorded at least ten times. The chain carries TRBV6-1 and TRBJ1-2; perhaps TRBD1 as D (5 bases). CDR1 is MNHNS, CDR2 SASEGT, per germline. Trimming took 5 bases from V and 1 from J, leaving 14 bases between them. CDR3 length: 15 amino acids. This CDR3 reads CASSRDGISNYGYTF. CDR3 nucleotides: TGTGCCAGCAGTCGGGACGGAATCAGTAACTATGGCTACACCTTC.

This clonotype was counted only a few times. This rearrangement joins TRBV6-2 or TRBV6-3 to TRBJ2-5, with 7 bases that match TRBD1. This CDR3 has 14 amino acids. Germline V gene sequence: CDR1 MNHEY, CDR2 SVGEGT. The V gene end was trimmed by 5 bases and the J gene end by 5 bases; junction bases not matched to a gene: 8. The CDR3 nucleotides are TGTGCCAGCAGTCGACAGGGCGATAGGGAGACCCAGTACTTC. Translation gives CASSRQGDRETQYF.

This clonotype was detected many times. The V and J genes are TRBV24-1 and TRBJ2-3; D not resolved. V lost 4 bases to trimming and J lost 3 bases, with 16 bases between them. This CDR3 contains 16 residues. The germline V gene encodes CDR1 KGHDR and CDR2 SFDVKD. Written as DNA, the CDR3 is TGTGCCACCAGTGACCCAAGGACCCCGGCGACAGATACGCAGTATTTT. This codes for CATSDPRTPATDTQYF.

This clonotype was recorded many times. V and J are TRBV6-1 and TRBJ2-2, with a tentative D call TRBD1 (6 bases). The CDR3 consists of 14 residues. Between the trimmed V and J ends, which lost 6 bases and 2 bases, there was a span of 10 bases. The germline gives CDR1 MNHNS, CDR2 SASEGT. The CDR3 coding sequence is TGTGCCAGCAGAAGACAGGACAACACCGGGGAGCTGTTTTTT. The encoded protein is CASRRQDNTGELFF.

V and J are TRBV27 and TRBJ2-7; 12 bases map to TRBD1. Germline lookup yields CDR1 MNHEY and CDR2 SMNVEV (reference sequence). CDR3 length: 14 residues. V trimming: 5 bases; J trimming: 6 bases; junction bases outside the gene matches: 5. This CDR3 is CASSAGTGGFEQYF. CDR3 nucleotide sequence: TGTGCCAGCAGTGCCGGGACAGGGGGCTTCGAGCAGTACTTC.

This clonotype has only a few counts. The gene calls are TRBV9 and TRBJ2-7; D is unresolved. CDR1 is SGDLS and CDR2 is YYNGEE in the germline V gene. The V end lost 4 bases, the J end lost 6 bases, and 11 bases lay between the germline ends. CDR3 length: 12 amino acids. CDR3 sequence: CASSQPVGEQYF. The CDR3 DNA follows: TGTGCCAGCAGCCAGCCGGTGGGCGAGCAGTACTTC. Looking up the rest from reference TRBV9 and TRBJ2-7 gives the full variable domain: DSGVTQTPKHLITATGQRVTLRCSPRSGDLSVYWYQQSLDQGLQFLIQYYNGEERAKGNILERFSAQQFPDLHSELNLSSLELGDSALYFCASSQPVGEQYFGPGTRLTVT.

This clonotype appeared many times. The J gene is TRBJ2-5, the V gene TRBV5-1; D unresolved. V was cut by 2 bases and J by 1 base, with 6 bases left in between. Germline V gene data show CDR1 as SGHRS and CDR2 as YFSETQ. The CDR3 totals 13 residues. CDR3 amino acids: CASSFNGQETQYF. DNA for the CDR3: TGCGCCAGCAGCTTTAACGGCCAAGAGACCCAGTACTTC.

The chain couples TRBV10-3 to TRBJ2-3; 14 bases are shared with TRBD2. Germline V gives CDR1 ENHRY, CDR2 SYGVKD. The ends lost 6 bases at V and 0 bases at J; junction bases unmatched: 8. This CDR3 has 18 residues. The CDR3, as DNA: TGTGCCATCAGGGGGACTAGCGGGGGACGATCTAGCACAGATACGCAGTATTTT. Residues: CAIRGTSGGRSSTDTQYF.

The chain employs TRBV19 and TRBJ2-1; no clear D gene. V was trimmed by 10 bases and J by 2 bases, leaving 18 bases between them. Germline assignment: CDR1 LNHDA and CDR2 SQIVND (reference sequence). The CDR3 covers 15 residues. The CDR3 bases are TGTGCCACCGAGCGAACGGCTTCAGCCTACAATGAGCAGTTCTTC. It codes for CATERTASAYNEQFF.

This chain connects TRBV11-2 to TRBJ2-2, with 8 positions matching TRBD2. CDR3 length: 16 amino acids. The V segment lost 1 base and the J segment 6 bases; nucleotides outside the gene matches: 7. CDR1 and CDR2 (germline): SGHAT, FQNNGV. CDR3 sequence reads: CASSLGGLAVSGELFF. CDR3 nucleotides: TGTGCCAGCAGCTTAGGAGGACTAGCAGTCTCCGGGGAGCTGTTTTTT.

This clonotype was counted between two and nine times. This CDR3 fails to terminate in the conserved phenylalanine or tryptophan, so it likely reflects a read error. It is unclear where the CDR3 begins or ends on the DNA, so no DNA is shown, and the CDR3 is as TCRdb lists it. V gene TRBV7-8 combines with J gene TRBJ2-5; the D call of TRBD2 is as the table states it, not checked on the DNA. CDR1 and CDR2 from the germline V gene are SGHVS and FQNEAQ. The CDR3 is 12 amino acids long, termini counted. The CDR3 sequence is CASSTLTGTSGL.

This clonotype was observed at least ten times. The V and J genes are TRBV4-2 and TRBJ1-1; 11 nucleotides agree with TRBD1. Unmatched junction bases numbered 12, after V lost 3 bases and J lost 3 bases. Germline V gene data show CDR1 as LGHNA and CDR2 as YNFKEQ. The CDR3 totals 18 residues. The CDR3: CASSQQKGTGGSYTEAFF. In DNA form, the CDR3 reads TGTGCCAGCAGCCAGCAGAAAGGGACAGGGGGTTCTTACACTGAAGCTTTCTTT.

This clonotype showed up many times. The chain links TRBV7-2 to TRBJ1-1, with D possibly TRBD1 on 5 matching bases. CDR1 is SGHTA, CDR2 FQGNSA, per germline. This CDR3 is 17 amino acids long. V dropped 4 bases and J dropped 1 base, with 19 bases sitting between them. The CDR3 sequence: CASSYQRQKPTNTEAFF. The CDR3 DNA sequence: TGTGCCAGCAGCTATCAACGACAGAAACCCACGAACACTGAAGCTTTCTTT.